The source of this T cell receptor (beta chain) is a study of T cells after yellow fever vaccination (dated by TCRdb to about 2019). For the study in its entirety: The SMART-Seq v4 Ultra Low Input RNA kit was used to prepare libraries from fractions with low cell numbers. To follow T-cell clones before and after both primary and booster YFV17D yellow fever vaccination, bulk TCR alpha and beta repertoires underwent longitudinal sequencing. The cohort comprised two healthy male donors, one aged 18 to 30 and one aged 30 to 40 years. Blood was drawn at multiple timepoints before and after primary and secondary immunization, with bulk PBMC replicates and cell subsets isolated.

According to the study, the label for this sample's treatment or condition signals: live attenuated yellow fever vaccine strain. PBMCs were isolated from peripheral blood using a standard Ficoll-Paque protocol. CD4 and CD8 T-cell fractions were isolated with Dynabeads CD4 and CD8 positive selection kits. TriZol was used to extract RNA from bulk PBMCs, from CD4 and CD8 fractions, and from dextramer-positive and dextramer-negative fractions. Synthesis of TCR cDNA relied on 5'RACE template switching, a step that introduced a universal primer site along with unique molecular identifiers. cDNA synthesis was primed from both the TCR alpha and TCR beta constant segments. Two PCR steps were used to amplify libraries, with sample barcodes and sequencing adapters being added in the second step. Libraries were sequenced on Illumina HiSeq 2500 (2x100 bp) or NovaSeq (2x150 bp). The authors' pipeline ran thus. MIGEC was used to demultiplex reads and collapse the reads into UMI consensus sequences, and MiXCR was used for V(D)J alignment. Vaccine-responding clonotypes were defined with edgeR using replicate PBMC samples, requiring FDR below 0.01 and a log2 fold change above 5 up to day 15. Each bulk clonotype received a CD4 or CD8 identity based on whether the sequenced CD4 or CD8 repertoire contained that clonotype at higher abundance. Using fastp at Q25 and MiXCR, TCRdb reprocessed the public reads and kept productive beta chains. Rows with a matching CDR3 protein are joined into one entry that keeps the most common DNA and genes. TCRdb, rather than the study authors, made the V and J calls. This sample has under 150,000 distinct CDR3 sequences in its table, and 7% to 9% of those were observed once. The biggest ten clones account for less than 0.85% of the sample.

The full study reports these points: Because only two donors were included in the study, the extent to which the findings can be generalized is limited. The secondary T-cell response was found to be weaker but faster than the primary response, with a peak reached on day 5 rather than on day 15. Because abundant contaminating clonotypes from the bulk population could be contained in FACS-sorted repertoires, computational filtering was required. A small fraction of clonotypes showed up in both the CD4 and CD8 compartments, probably as a result of convergent recombination. Most clones expanded after primary vaccination (around 97% of CD4 and around 89% of CD8) were re-detected after the booster, suggesting that broad memory maintenance occurred.

CDR1 and CDR2 are drawn from the germline V gene: SGHVS, FQNEAQ. V lost 1 base and J lost 4 bases; the stretch between them is 14 bases long. From the cysteine through the phenylalanine, the CDR3 covers 16 amino acids. The sequence is cut down to CDR3 DNA, 48 bases in frame from base 1. This clonotype was counted many times. What antigen it recognizes has not been identified. No base-level quality is on record; no much larger clone is a single base apart. This material consisted of CD4+ T cells sorted from PBMCs, taken 5 days after the yellow fever booster vaccination. This receptor chain uses TRBV7-8 and TRBJ2-1; the D gene is perhaps TRBD2, on 5 matching bases. The TCR sequence derives from a man aged 25 to 40 who received the YFV17D yellow fever vaccine. The DNA sequence is given as TGTGCCAGCAGCTTAGGATTCGCGACTACTTACAATGAGCAGTTCTTC. Translated, it reads CASSLGFATTYNEQFF.